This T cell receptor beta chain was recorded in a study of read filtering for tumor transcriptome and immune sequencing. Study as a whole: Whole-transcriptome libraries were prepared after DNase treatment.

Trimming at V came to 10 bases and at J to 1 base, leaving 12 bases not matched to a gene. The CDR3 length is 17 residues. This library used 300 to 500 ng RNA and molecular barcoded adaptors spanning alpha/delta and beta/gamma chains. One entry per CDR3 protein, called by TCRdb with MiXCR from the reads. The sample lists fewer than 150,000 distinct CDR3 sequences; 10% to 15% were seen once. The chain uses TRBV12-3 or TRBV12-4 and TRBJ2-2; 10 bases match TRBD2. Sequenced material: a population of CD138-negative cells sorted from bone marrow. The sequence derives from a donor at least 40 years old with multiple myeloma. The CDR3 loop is CATGVAGGWGNTGELFF. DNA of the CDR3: TGTGCCACCGGTGTAGCGGGAGGCTGGGGGAACACCGGGGAGCTGTTTTTT.